What follows describes a single T cell receptor beta chain. The data originate from a study of radiotherapy plus CTLA-4 blockade in lung cancer. Trimming took 1 base from V and 0 from J; bases not matched to a gene: 3. The CDR3 consists of 16 residues. CDR1 and CDR2 (germline): KGHSH, LQKENI. Here immunoSEQ multiplex PCR was the method, and the copy in TCRdb shows in-frame clones only, minus some. The data contain 40,000 to 45,000 clones, about 77% of them singletons. The V and J genes are TRBV18 and TRBJ2-5; 9 positions agree with TRBD1. The source is a human donor with non-small cell lung cancer who had stable disease on radiotherapy plus ipilimumab. The sample here was peripheral blood, taken from a patient treated with radiotherapy plus ipilimumab. The CDR3: CASSPRGQGYQETQYF. As DNA, the CDR3 is TGTGCCAGCTCACCACGAGGACAGGGGTACCAAGAGACCCAGTACTTC.